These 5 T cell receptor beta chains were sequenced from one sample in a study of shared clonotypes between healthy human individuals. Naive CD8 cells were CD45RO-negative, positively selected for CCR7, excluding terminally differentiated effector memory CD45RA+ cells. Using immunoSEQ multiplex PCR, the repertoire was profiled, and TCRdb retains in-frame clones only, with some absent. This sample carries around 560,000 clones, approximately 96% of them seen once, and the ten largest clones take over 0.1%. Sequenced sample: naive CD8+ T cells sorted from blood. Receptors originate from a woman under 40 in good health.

CDR3 protein: CASSGTFWGNYEQYF. The CDR3 DNA reads TGTGCCAGTAGTGGAACCTTCTGGGGGAACTACGAGCAGTACTTC. The chain combines TRBV19 with TRBJ2-7; D possibly matches TRBD1 or TRBD2 (5 bases each). The CDR3 runs 15 residues. Germline V gene data show CDR1 as LNHDA and CDR2 as SQIVND (reference sequence). V shed 5 bases and J shed 3 bases, with 17 bases lying between them.

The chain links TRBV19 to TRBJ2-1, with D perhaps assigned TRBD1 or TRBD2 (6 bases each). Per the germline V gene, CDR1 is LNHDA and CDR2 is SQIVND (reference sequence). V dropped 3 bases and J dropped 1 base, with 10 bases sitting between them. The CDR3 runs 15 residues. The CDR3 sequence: CASSIWGASYNEQFF. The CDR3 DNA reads TGTGCCAGTAGTATTTGGGGGGCTTCCTACAATGAGCAGTTCTTC.

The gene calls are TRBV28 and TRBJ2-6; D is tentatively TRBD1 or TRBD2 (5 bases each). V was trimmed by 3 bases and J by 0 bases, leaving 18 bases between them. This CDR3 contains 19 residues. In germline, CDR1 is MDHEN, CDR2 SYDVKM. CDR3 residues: CASSLPGQVGPSGANVLTF. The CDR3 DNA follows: TGTGCCAGCAGTTTGCCGGGGCAGGTCGGCCCCTCTGGGGCCAACGTCCTGACTTTC.

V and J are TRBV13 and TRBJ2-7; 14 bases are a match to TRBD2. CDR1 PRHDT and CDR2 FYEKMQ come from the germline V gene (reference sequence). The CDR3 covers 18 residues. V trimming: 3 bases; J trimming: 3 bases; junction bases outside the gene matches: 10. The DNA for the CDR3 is TGTGCCAGCAGCTTTGGACTAGCGGGAGGACTATTGATCTACGAGCAGTACTTC. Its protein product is CASSFGLAGGLLIYEQYF.

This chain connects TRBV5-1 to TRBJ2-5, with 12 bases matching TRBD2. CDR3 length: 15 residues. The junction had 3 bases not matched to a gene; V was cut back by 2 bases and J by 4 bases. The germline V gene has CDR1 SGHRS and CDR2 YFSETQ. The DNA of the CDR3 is TGCGCCAGCAGCTTACTAGCGGGAGGTGGAGAGACCCAGTACTTC. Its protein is CASSLLAGGGETQYF. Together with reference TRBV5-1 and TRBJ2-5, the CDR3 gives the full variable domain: KAGVTQTPRYLIKTRGQQVTLSCSPISGHRSVSWYQQTPGQGLQFLFEYFSETQRNKGNFPGRFSGRQFSNSRSEMNVSTLELGDSALYLCASSLLAGGGETQYFGPGTRLLVL.